This T cell receptor beta chain was recorded in a study of T cell responses to AZD1222 COVID-19 vaccine (dated by TCRdb to the early 2020s). Concerning the study at large: AZD1222 recipients whose second dose came at about 4 weeks and those whose second dose came at about 12 weeks were combined into one group, since spike-specific TCR depth and breadth did not differ between the two schedules. Trial participants were enrolled into age subgroups of 18-55, 56-69 and 70-plus years, which contained 148, 28 and 57 TCR-sequenced participants, respectively. TCR sequencing covered 230 to 250 trial participants: 200 to 220 given two doses of AZD1222 and 26 given two doses of MenACWY control vaccine. Findings and caveats that apply to the study as a whole: Most participants were white British and females outnumbered males, and the authors suggested that clonal diversity may have been underestimated. Because no day 14 peak-response samples were available, repertoires were characterized only after the peak T cell response. A significant rise in spike-specific TCR breadth and depth was observed after two AZD1222 doses relative to day 0 and relative to MenACWY recipients. The vaccine-associated CD4 TCRs covered the entire spike protein, and the dominant responses fell in regions 160-218 and 743-854. The 56-69-year group was small, and its depth increase did not reach significance, likely because of low power. Only six AZD1222 recipients were SARS-CoV-2 seropositive at baseline, limiting conclusions about previously exposed vaccinees. Reportedly, almost half of the unique spike-specific TCRs recognized epitopes lying outside the regions that are mutated in the B.1.351 and B.1.1.7 variants.

Explained via the paper, the time point label denotes: baseline before first vaccination. Vaccinee samples were obtained from the UK trials COV001 and COV002, which included a single-blind randomized controlled phase 2/3 trial of AZD1222 (ChAdOx1 nCoV-19) in healthy adults. Trial participant PBMC samples were collected at day 0 and day 28 after the second dose for TCRbeta chain sequencing. Of note for this clone: Its antigen is currently not known. No base qualities exist here, and no much larger clone lies one base off it.

The CDR3 regions of human TCRbeta chains were analyzed by immunosequencing. As for how the authors treated the data: Repertoire TCRs were matched against a reference library of SARS-CoV-2-specific TCRs generated with the MIRA antigen-specificity platform. Breadth meant the fraction of unique TCRs that were SARS-CoV-2-associated, whereas depth meant the fraction of total T cells that were SARS-CoV-2-associated. Using the MIRA data, every spike-specific TCR was mapped to the spike region that the TCR reacted to and assigned to either a CD4 or a CD8 class. Log10-transformed breadth and depth values were compared by one-way ANOVA with Sidak's multiple comparisons tests. TCRdb limited this immuneACCESS table to in-frame rearrangements with V and J called. A share of clones is missing; checked studies link under half to unresolved V genes, and the rest is unexplained. That table is the source of V, J and clone size, and D and trimming were worked out from the DNA. This sample lists around 140,000 clones; around 90% were detected once. Clones ranked in the top ten supply about 6% of the sample.

The germline V gene provides CDR1 SGHRS and CDR2 YFSETQ. Counted from cysteine to phenylalanine, this CDR3 has 15 amino acids. Just CDR3 DNA is preserved here, 45 bases in frame from base 1. The junction shows trimming of 2 bases on V and 8 bases on J, plus 19 bases between the germline ends. The TCR sequence derives from an adult in good health. The V and J segments used are TRBV5-1 and TRBJ2-5; the D gene is not confidently resolved. Sequenced material: peripheral blood, taken on day 0 of AZD1222 vaccination. The encoded CDR3 is CASSFWAGASETQYF. The sequenced DNA: TGCGCCAGCAGCTTTTGGGCAGGCGCGTCGGAAACCCAGTACTTC.